This T cell receptor beta chain is drawn from a study of CDR3 diversity in severe acne. This clonotype was seen many times. V shed 6 bases and J 4 bases; nucleotides not matched to a gene: 5. CDR1 and CDR2 (germline): SNHLY, FYNNEI. CDR3 length equals 16 residues. Using its own MiXCR run on the PCR reads, TCRdb lists one record per CDR3 protein. Here the sample spans roughly 100,000 distinct CDR3 sequences, roughly half being singletons. The chain has TRBV2 and TRBJ2-1; 14 positions agree with TRBD2. The origin of this receptor is a male donor with acne. The sequencing input was blood. This CDR3 reads CASRDRLAGGYNEQFF. The DNA of the CDR3 is TGTGCCAGCAGAGACAGACTAGCGGGAGGGTACAATGAGCAGTTCTTC.